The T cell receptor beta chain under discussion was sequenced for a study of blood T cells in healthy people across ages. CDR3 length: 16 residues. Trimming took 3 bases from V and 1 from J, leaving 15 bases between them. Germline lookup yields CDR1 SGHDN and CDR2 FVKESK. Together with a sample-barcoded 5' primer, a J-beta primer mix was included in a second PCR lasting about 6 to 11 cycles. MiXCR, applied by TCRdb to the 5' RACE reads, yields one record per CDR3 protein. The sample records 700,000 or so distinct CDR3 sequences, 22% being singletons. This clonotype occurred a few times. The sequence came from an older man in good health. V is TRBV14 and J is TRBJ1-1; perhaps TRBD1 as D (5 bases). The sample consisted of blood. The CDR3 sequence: CASSHDNRWTNTEAFF. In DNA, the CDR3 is TGTGCCAGCAGCCATGACAACAGGTGGACGAACACTGAAGCTTTCTTT. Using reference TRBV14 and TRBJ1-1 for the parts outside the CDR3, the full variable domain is EAGVTQFPSHSVIEKGQTVTLRCDPISGHDNLYWYRRVMGKEIKFLLHFVKESKQDESGMPNNRFLAERTGGTYSTLKVQPAELEDSGVYFCASSHDNRWTNTEAFFGQGTRLTVV.